This entry concerns a single T cell receptor (beta chain). V was pared by 6 bases and J by 2 bases, with 11 bases between. The CDR3 loop spans 13 amino acids. Germline V gives CDR1 MDHEN, CDR2 SYDVKM. The sample belongs to a study of control samples from healthy donors and cancer patients. Clones were read by immunoSEQ multiplex PCR, and TCRdb kept only the in-frame ones, dropping some. In the table there are fewer than 95,000 clones, 91% of which are singletons. V usage is TRBV28 and J usage is TRBJ2-7; D gene ambiguous. The sequence was collected from a man younger than 40 in good health. Specimen: blood. The CDR3 bases are TGTGCCAGCAGGATCCCCGATACCTACGAGCAGTACTTC. It translates to CASRIPDTYEQYF.